This record concerns one TCR beta chain sequence. The data belong to a study of cytomegalovirus exposure and HLA in healthy donors. With 60 Vbeta and 13 Jbeta primers, the PCR was carried out. Only in-frame clones appear in the TCRdb table, and some are missing; sequencing was by immunoSEQ multiplex PCR. The repertoire holds roughly 140,000 clones, with 55% to 70% as singletons. The J segment lost 3 bases and the V segment lost 2 bases, leaving 6 bases of the junction unmatched. The CDR3 has 15 amino acids. Germline CDR1 reads MNHEY; CDR2 reads SVGAGI. The sequencing input was PBMCs. The chain is built from TRBV6-5 and TRBJ1-2; 7 bases are a match to TRBD1. The clonotype was recovered from a woman aged 25 to 39 in good health and CMV-seropositive. CDR3: CASSYGGGGHYGYTF. In DNA, the CDR3 is TGTGCCAGCAGTTACGGAGGAGGGGGCCACTATGGCTACACCTTC.